These T cell receptor beta chains were read from a single sample in a study of blood T cells in healthy people across ages. TCRdb re-called the 5' RACE reads with MiXCR, one entry per CDR3 protein. The data contain some 710,000 distinct CDR3 sequences, 22% of them singletons. What was sequenced was blood. These receptor sequences come from a man in his 70s in good health. Both conserved end residues are part of each CDR3. A D gene is named only where the DNA matches it firmly. Part of the rows lack a size; the others show once, few, many or a class for expanded clones.

v_call: TRBV24-1; j_call: TRBJ2-1; d_call: -; clone_size: -; cdr3_aa: CATSDSRLDRSSYNEQFF; cdr3_nt: TGTGCCACCAGTGATTCCCGCCTGGACAGAAGCTCCTACAATGAGCAGTTCTTC
v_call: TRBV7-9; j_call: TRBJ1-2; d_call: -; clone_size: few; cdr3_aa: CASSKWGTNYGYTF; cdr3_nt: TGTGCCAGCAGTAAGTGGGGGACCAACTATGGCTACACCTTC
v_call: TRBV5-1; j_call: TRBJ1-1; d_call: -; clone_size: -; cdr3_aa: CASSLERGWNTEAFF; cdr3_nt: TGCGCCAGCAGCCTCGAACGGGGGTGGAACACTGAAGCTTTCTTT
v_call: TRBV18; j_call: TRBJ1-1; d_call: -; clone_size: -; cdr3_aa: CASSPPQPGTEAFF; cdr3_nt: TGTGCCAGCTCACCACCACAACCTGGGACTGAAGCTTTCTTT
v_call: TRBV2; j_call: TRBJ2-7; d_call: -; clone_size: -; cdr3_aa: CASSETMGVWAYEQYF; cdr3_nt: TGTGCCAGCAGTGAAACGATGGGGGTTTGGGCCTACGAGCAGTACTTC
v_call: TRBV3-1; j_call: TRBJ2-1; d_call: TRBD1; clone_size: few; cdr3_aa: CASSQAGQGNNEQFF; cdr3_nt: TGTGCCAGCAGCCAAGCCGGACAGGGCAACAATGAGCAGTTCTTC
v_call: TRBV29-1; j_call: TRBJ1-4; d_call: -; clone_size: many; cdr3_aa: CSADSSGTNEKLFF; cdr3_nt: TGCAGCGCCGATTCGTCAGGGACTAATGAAAAACTGTTTTTT
v_call: TRBV6-6; j_call: TRBJ1-5; d_call: -; clone_size: -; cdr3_aa: CASSYASGGNQPQHF; cdr3_nt: TGTGCCAGCAGTTACGCGTCGGGGGGAAATCAGCCCCAGCATTTT
v_call: TRBV19; j_call: TRBJ1-2; d_call: TRBD1; clone_size: few; cdr3_aa: CASSMLWDSNYGYTF; cdr3_nt: TGTGCCAGTAGTATGCTGTGGGACAGCAACTATGGCTACACCTTC
v_call: TRBV2; j_call: TRBJ1-6; d_call: TRBD1; clone_size: -; cdr3_aa: CASSERGQGSSPLHF; cdr3_nt: TGTGCCAGCAGTGAAAGGGGACAGGGTAGCTCACCCCTCCACTTT
v_call: TRBV5-1; j_call: TRBJ1-3; d_call: TRBD1; clone_size: -; cdr3_aa: CASSDTGTGHGNTIYF; cdr3_nt: TGCGCCAGCAGCGACACTGGGACAGGGCACGGAAACACCATATATTTT
v_call: TRBV30; j_call: TRBJ2-1; d_call: TRBD2; clone_size: few; cdr3_aa: CAWSLGLAGGSYNEQFF; cdr3_nt: TGTGCCTGGAGTTTGGGACTAGCGGGAGGCTCCTACAATGAGCAGTTCTTC
v_call: TRBV7-2; j_call: TRBJ1-2; d_call: -; clone_size: -; cdr3_aa: CASSLVRGGYGYTF; cdr3_nt: TGTGCCAGCAGCTTAGTCAGGGGCGGTTATGGCTACACCTTC
v_call: TRBV18; j_call: TRBJ1-5; d_call: -; clone_size: many; cdr3_aa: CASSPESNQPQHF; cdr3_nt: TGCGCCAGCAGCCCCGAGAGCAATCAGCCCCAGCATTTT
v_call: TRBV12-3/TRBV12-4; j_call: TRBJ2-3; d_call: -; clone_size: many; cdr3_aa: CASRKSTDTQYF; cdr3_nt: TGTGCCAGCAGAAAATCCACAGATACGCAGTATTTT
v_call: TRBV20-1; j_call: TRBJ2-3; d_call: TRBD2; clone_size: -; cdr3_aa: CSARDLLAGATDTQYF; cdr3_nt: TGCAGTGCTAGAGATTTACTAGCGGGGGCCACAGATACGCAGTATTTT
v_call: TRBV5-5; j_call: TRBJ2-7; d_call: -; clone_size: few; cdr3_aa: CASSLGAASSYEQYF; cdr3_nt: TGTGCCAGCAGCTTGGGAGCGGCGAGCTCCTACGAGCAGTACTTC
v_call: TRBV27; j_call: TRBJ2-1; d_call: -; clone_size: -; cdr3_aa: CASSLRATIYNEQFF; cdr3_nt: TGTGCCAGCAGTTTGCGGGCTACCATTTACAATGAGCAGTTCTTC
v_call: TRBV28; j_call: TRBJ1-4; d_call: -; clone_size: few; cdr3_aa: CASSQPGATNEKLFF; cdr3_nt: TGTGCCAGCAGTCAACCAGGGGCAACTAATGAAAAACTGTTTTTT
v_call: TRBV10-3; j_call: TRBJ2-1; d_call: -; clone_size: many; cdr3_aa: CAIQPTIGHNEQFF; cdr3_nt: TGTGCCATCCAACCCACGATCGGGCACAATGAGCAGTTCTTC
v_call: TRBV14; j_call: TRBJ1-2; d_call: -; clone_size: -; cdr3_aa: CASRIERRAGYTF; cdr3_nt: TGTGCCAGCAGGATAGAGAGGCGAGCTGGCTACACCTTC
v_call: TRBV20-1; j_call: TRBJ2-4; d_call: -; clone_size: -; cdr3_aa: CSAPRGNIQYF; cdr3_nt: TGCAGTGCCCCTAGGGGAAACATTCAGTACTTC
v_call: TRBV4-1; j_call: TRBJ1-1; d_call: TRBD1; clone_size: -; cdr3_aa: CASSHPPQGRTEAFF; cdr3_nt: TGCGCCAGCAGCCACCCACCACAGGGGAGGACTGAAGCTTTCTTT
v_call: TRBV7-3; j_call: TRBJ2-5; d_call: TRBD2; clone_size: few; cdr3_aa: CASSASGSEETQYF; cdr3_nt: TGTGCCAGCAGCGCCAGCGGGAGTGAGGAGACCCAGTACTTC
v_call: TRBV12-3/TRBV12-4; j_call: TRBJ2-3; d_call: TRBD2; clone_size: -; cdr3_aa: CASSWGLAGPNLDTQYF; cdr3_nt: TGTGCCAGCAGTTGGGGACTAGCGGGGCCCAATCTCGATACGCAGTATTTT
v_call: TRBV20-1; j_call: TRBJ1-2; d_call: -; clone_size: -; cdr3_aa: CSASWAGYGYTF; cdr3_nt: TGCAGTGCTAGTTGGGCGGGCTATGGCTACACCTTC
v_call: TRBV7-2; j_call: TRBJ2-4; d_call: TRBD2; clone_size: -; cdr3_aa: CASSSFGLAGPGAKNIQYF; cdr3_nt: TGTGCCAGCAGCTCCTTCGGGCTAGCGGGACCAGGAGCCAAAAACATTCAGTACTTC
v_call: TRBV5-1; j_call: TRBJ2-3; d_call: TRBD2; clone_size: many; cdr3_aa: CASSTLLAGGLTDTQYF; cdr3_nt: TGCGCCAGCAGCACCCTACTAGCGGGGGGCCTTACAGATACGCAGTATTTT
v_call: TRBV12-3/TRBV12-4; j_call: TRBJ1-4; d_call: TRBD1; clone_size: -; cdr3_aa: CASRRQGWEKLFF; cdr3_nt: TGTGCCAGCAGGCGACAGGGGTGGGAAAAACTGTTTTTT
v_call: TRBV9; j_call: TRBJ2-5; d_call: -; clone_size: -; cdr3_aa: CASSVIAGKGETQYF; cdr3_nt: TGTGCCAGCAGCGTAATAGCAGGGAAAGGGGAGACCCAGTACTTC
v_call: TRBV11-2; j_call: TRBJ2-3; d_call: TRBD1; clone_size: -; cdr3_aa: CASRQQGLSTDTQYF; cdr3_nt: TGTGCCAGCAGACAACAGGGGTTAAGCACAGATACGCAGTATTTT
v_call: TRBV11-2; j_call: TRBJ2-5; d_call: -; clone_size: few; cdr3_aa: CASSLGSSGTQYF; cdr3_nt: TGTGCCAGCAGCTTGGGGTCTTCAGGGACCCAGTACTTC
v_call: TRBV4-3; j_call: TRBJ2-1; d_call: -; clone_size: few; cdr3_aa: CASSQDVELVRQQFF; cdr3_nt: TGCGCCAGCAGCCAAGATGTGGAGCTAGTTCGGCAGCAGTTCTTC
v_call: TRBV7-9; j_call: TRBJ2-1; d_call: TRBD2; clone_size: -; cdr3_aa: CASSSTLAGVYNEQFF; cdr3_nt: TGTGCCAGCAGCTCTACTCTAGCGGGAGTCTACAATGAGCAGTTCTTC
v_call: TRBV6-2/TRBV6-3; j_call: TRBJ2-3; d_call: -; clone_size: few; cdr3_aa: CASSYRPNPNTDTQYF; cdr3_nt: TGTGCCAGCAGTTATCGTCCAAATCCAAACACAGATACGCAGTATTTT
v_call: TRBV7-3; j_call: TRBJ2-3; d_call: TRBD2; clone_size: -; cdr3_aa: CATKLAGWADTQYF; cdr3_nt: TGTGCCACCAAACTAGCGGGATGGGCAGATACGCAGTATTTT
v_call: TRBV10-2; j_call: TRBJ2-3; d_call: -; clone_size: few; cdr3_aa: CASSRSFTGIDTQYF; cdr3_nt: TGCGCCAGCAGCCGCAGTTTCACGGGGATAGATACGCAGTATTTT
v_call: TRBV7-9; j_call: TRBJ1-1; d_call: -; clone_size: -; cdr3_aa: CASTRGQLNTEAFF; cdr3_nt: TGTGCCTCGACTCGCGGCCAACTGAACACTGAAGCTTTCTTT
v_call: TRBV7-3; j_call: TRBJ1-1; d_call: -; clone_size: -; cdr3_aa: CASSLTKGTEAFF; cdr3_nt: TGTGCCAGCAGCTTAACGAAGGGAACTGAAGCTTTCTTT
v_call: TRBV7-8; j_call: TRBJ2-3; d_call: -; clone_size: -; cdr3_aa: CASSIPAGTDTQYF; cdr3_nt: TGTGCCAGCAGCATCCCAGCGGGCACAGATACGCAGTATTTT
v_call: TRBV29-1; j_call: TRBJ1-2; d_call: -; clone_size: -; cdr3_aa: CSVEIGYGYTF; cdr3_nt: TGCAGCGTTGAGATAGGCTATGGCTACACCTTC
v_call: TRBV9; j_call: TRBJ2-2; d_call: -; clone_size: -; cdr3_aa: CASSVAVLGSGELFF; cdr3_nt: TGTGCCAGCAGCGTTGCAGTCCTAGGGTCCGGGGAGCTGTTTTTT
v_call: TRBV7-9; j_call: TRBJ2-7; d_call: -; clone_size: -; cdr3_aa: CASSDADRDRLREQYF; cdr3_nt: TGTGCCAGCAGCGATGCGGACCGAGACCGACTACGTGAGCAGTACTTC
v_call: TRBV5-1; j_call: TRBJ2-2; d_call: -; clone_size: -; cdr3_aa: CASSFWALGTGELFF; cdr3_nt: TGCGCCAGCAGCTTTTGGGCGTTAGGCACCGGGGAGCTGTTTTTT